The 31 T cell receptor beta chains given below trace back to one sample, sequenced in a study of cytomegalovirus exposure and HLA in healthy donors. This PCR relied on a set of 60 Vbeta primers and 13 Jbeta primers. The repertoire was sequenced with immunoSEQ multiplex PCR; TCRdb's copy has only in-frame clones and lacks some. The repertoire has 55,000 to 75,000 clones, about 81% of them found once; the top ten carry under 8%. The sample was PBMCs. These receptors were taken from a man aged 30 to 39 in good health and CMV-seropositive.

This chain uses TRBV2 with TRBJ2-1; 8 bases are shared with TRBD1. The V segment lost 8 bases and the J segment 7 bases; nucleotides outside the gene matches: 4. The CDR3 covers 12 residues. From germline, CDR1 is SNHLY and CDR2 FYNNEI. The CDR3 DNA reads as TGTGCCAGCGGACAGGGTGGGAATGAGCAGTTCTTC. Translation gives CASGQGGNEQFF. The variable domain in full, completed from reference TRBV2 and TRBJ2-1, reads EPEVTQTPSHQVTQMGQEVILRCVPISNHLYFYWYRQILGQKVEFLVSFYNNEISEKSEIFDDQFSVERPDGSNFTLKIRSTKLEDSAMYFCASGQGGNEQFFGPGTRLTVL.

The CDR3 region has the DNA TGTGCCAGCAGCCCCCGGGGGAGCGGGGGCTACGAGCAGTACTTC. This sequence encodes CASSPRGSGGYEQYF. This chain joins TRBV9 and TRBJ2-7; 8 bases fit TRBD2. After removal of 4 bases from V and 3 bases from J, the junction contained 9 bases not matched to a gene. The CDR3 extends over 15 amino acids. Germline-derived CDR1 and CDR2 are SGDLS and YYNGEE. The variable domain in full, with the rest retrieved from reference TRBV9 and TRBJ2-7, is DSGVTQTPKHLITATGQRVTLRCSPRSGDLSVYWYQQSLDQGLQFLIQYYNGEERAKGNILERFSAQQFPDLHSELNLSSLELGDSALYFCASSPRGSGGYEQYFGPGTRLTVT.

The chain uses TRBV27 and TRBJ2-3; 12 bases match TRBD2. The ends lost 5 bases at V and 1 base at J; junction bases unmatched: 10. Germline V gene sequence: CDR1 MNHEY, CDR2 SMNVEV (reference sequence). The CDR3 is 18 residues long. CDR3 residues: CASSTLGLAGRGTDTQYF. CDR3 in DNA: TGTGCCAGCAGTACCCTCGGACTAGCGGGGAGGGGCACAGATACGCAGTATTTT.

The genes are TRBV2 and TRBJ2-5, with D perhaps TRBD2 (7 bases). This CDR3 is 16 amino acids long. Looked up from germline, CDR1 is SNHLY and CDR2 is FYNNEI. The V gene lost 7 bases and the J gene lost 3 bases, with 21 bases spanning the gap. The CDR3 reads CASTRVGGGRKETQYF. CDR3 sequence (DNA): TGTGCCAGCACCCGGGTGGGCGGGGGCCGAAAAGAGACCCAGTACTTC.

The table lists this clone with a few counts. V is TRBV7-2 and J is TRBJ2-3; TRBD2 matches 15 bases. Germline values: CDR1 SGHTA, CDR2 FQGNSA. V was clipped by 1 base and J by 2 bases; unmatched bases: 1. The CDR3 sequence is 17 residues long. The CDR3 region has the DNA TGTGCCAGCAGCTTAGGGACTAGCGGGGGGGCCACAGATACGCAGTATTTT. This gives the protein CASSLGTSGGATDTQYF.

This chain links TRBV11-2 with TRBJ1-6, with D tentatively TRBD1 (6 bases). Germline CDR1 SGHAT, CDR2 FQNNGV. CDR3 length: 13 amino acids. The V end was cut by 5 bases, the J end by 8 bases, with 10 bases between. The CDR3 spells CASSRQEYSPLHF. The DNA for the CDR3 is TGTGCCAGCAGCCGACAGGAATATTCACCCCTCCACTTT. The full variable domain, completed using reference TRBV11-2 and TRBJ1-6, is EAGVAQSPRYKIIEKRQSVAFWCNPISGHATLYWYQQILGQGPKLLIQFQNNGVVDDSQLPKDRFSAERLKGVDSTLKIQPAKLEDSAVYLCASSRQEYSPLHFGNGTRLTVT.

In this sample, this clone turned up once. For the CDR3, the DNA is TGTGCCAGCAACCACCCCACCGAGGGTGGTGGCTACACCTTC. Translation gives CASNHPTEGGGYTF. The rearrangement joins TRBV6-5 to TRBJ1-2; D gene uncertain. Germline assignment: CDR1 MNHEY and CDR2 SVGAGI. V dropped 7 bases and J dropped 7 bases, with 19 bases sitting between them. This CDR3 comprises 14 residues.

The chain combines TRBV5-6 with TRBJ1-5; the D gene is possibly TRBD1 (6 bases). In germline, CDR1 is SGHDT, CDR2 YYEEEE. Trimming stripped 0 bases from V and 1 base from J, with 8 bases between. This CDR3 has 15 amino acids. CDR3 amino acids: CASSLADRSNQPQHF. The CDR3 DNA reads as TGTGCCAGCAGCTTGGCGGACAGAAGCAATCAGCCCCAGCATTTT.

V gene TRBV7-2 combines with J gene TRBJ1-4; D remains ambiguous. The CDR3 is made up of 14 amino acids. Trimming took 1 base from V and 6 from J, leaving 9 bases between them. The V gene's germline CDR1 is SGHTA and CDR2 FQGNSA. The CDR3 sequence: CASSLGGLHEKLFF. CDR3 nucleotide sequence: TGTGCCAGCAGCTTAGGCGGACTCCATGAAAAACTGTTTTTT.

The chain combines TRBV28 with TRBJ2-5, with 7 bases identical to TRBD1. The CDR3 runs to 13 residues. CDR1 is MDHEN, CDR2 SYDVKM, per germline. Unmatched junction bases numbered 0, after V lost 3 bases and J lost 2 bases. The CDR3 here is CASSLGQQETQYF. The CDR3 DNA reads TGTGCCAGCAGTTTGGGACAGCAAGAGACCCAGTACTTC.

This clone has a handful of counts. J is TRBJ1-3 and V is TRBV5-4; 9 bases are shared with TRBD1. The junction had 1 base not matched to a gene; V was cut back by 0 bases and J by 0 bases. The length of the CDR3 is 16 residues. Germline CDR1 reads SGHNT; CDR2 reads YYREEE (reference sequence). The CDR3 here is CASSLAGQGSGNTIYF. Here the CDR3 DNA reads TGTGCCAGCAGCTTGGCGGGACAGGGCTCTGGAAACACCATATATTTT. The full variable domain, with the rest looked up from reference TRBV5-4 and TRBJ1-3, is ETGVTQSPTHLIKTRGQQVTLRCSSQSGHNTVSWYQQALGQGPQFIFQYYREEENGRGNFPPRFSGLQFPNYSSELNVNALELDDSALYLCASSLAGQGSGNTIYFGEGSWLTVV.

The CDR3 loop is CASRDRAYGYTF. CDR3 in DNA: TGTGCCAGTAGGGACAGGGCCTATGGCTACACCTTC. The V call is TRBV19, the J call TRBJ1-2; the match to TRBD1 covers 8 bases. After removal of 6 bases from V and 4 bases from J, the junction contained 1 base not matched to a gene. This CDR3 is built from 12 residues. The V gene's germline CDR1 is LNHDA and CDR2 SQIVND (reference sequence).

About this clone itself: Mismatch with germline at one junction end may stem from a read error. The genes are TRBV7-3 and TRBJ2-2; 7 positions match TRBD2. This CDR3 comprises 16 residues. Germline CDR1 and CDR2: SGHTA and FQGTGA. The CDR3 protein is CASSHRGRAKTGELFF. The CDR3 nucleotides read TGTGCCAGCAGCCACCGGGGGAGGGCGAAAACCGGGGAGCTGTTTTTT.

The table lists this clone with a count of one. The CDR3 is CASSLRPLGQSTDTQYF. In DNA form, the CDR3 reads TGTGCCAGCAGCTTAAGGCCTTTGGGACAAAGCACAGATACGCAGTATTTT. The gene calls are TRBV11-2 and TRBJ2-3; a possible D gene is TRBD1 (6 bases). The germline V gene has CDR1 SGHAT and CDR2 FQNNGV. The CDR3 has 17 amino acids. Trimming took off 2 bases at V and 0 bases at J, with 15 bases between the two ends.

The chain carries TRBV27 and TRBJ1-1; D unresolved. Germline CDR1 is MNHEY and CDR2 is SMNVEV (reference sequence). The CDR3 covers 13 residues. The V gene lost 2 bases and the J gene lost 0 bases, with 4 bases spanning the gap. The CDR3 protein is CASSLQVNTEAFF. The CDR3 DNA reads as TGTGCCAGCAGTTTACAGGTGAACACTGAAGCTTTCTTT.

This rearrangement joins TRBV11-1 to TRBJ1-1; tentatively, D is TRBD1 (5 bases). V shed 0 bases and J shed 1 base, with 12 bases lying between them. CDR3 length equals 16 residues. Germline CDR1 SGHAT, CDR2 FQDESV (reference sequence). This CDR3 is CASSLALRGRNTEAFF. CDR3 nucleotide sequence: TGTGCCAGCAGCTTAGCCCTAAGGGGAAGGAACACTGAAGCTTTCTTT.

CDR3 amino acids: CASSLLGQGIAAEKLFF. The CDR3 region has the DNA TGTGCCAGCAGTTTATTGGGACAGGGGATCGCGGCGGAAAAACTGTTTTTT. This chain joins TRBV28 and TRBJ1-4; 10 nucleotides agree with TRBD1. This CDR3 has 17 amino acids. Trimming cost V 1 base and J 8 bases; bases outside gene matches: 10. Germline CDR1 is MDHEN and CDR2 is SYDVKM. The full variable domain, with the rest looked up from reference TRBV28 and TRBJ1-4, is DVKVTQSSRYLVKRTGEKVFLECVQDMDHENMFWYRQDPGLGLRLIYFSYDVKMKEKGDIPEGYSVSREKKERFSLILESASTNQTSMYLCASSLLGQGIAAEKLFFGSGTQLSVL.

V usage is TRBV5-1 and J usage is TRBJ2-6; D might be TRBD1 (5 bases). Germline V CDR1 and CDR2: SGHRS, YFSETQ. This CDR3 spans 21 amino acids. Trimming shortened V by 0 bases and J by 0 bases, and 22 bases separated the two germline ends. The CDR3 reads CASSLDTLRPGYYSGANVLTF. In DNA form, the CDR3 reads TGCGCCAGCAGCTTGGATACGCTGAGGCCAGGGTATTACTCTGGGGCCAACGTCCTGACTTTC. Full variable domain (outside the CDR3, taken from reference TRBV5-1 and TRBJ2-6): KAGVTQTPRYLIKTRGQQVTLSCSPISGHRSVSWYQQTPGQGLQFLFEYFSETQRNKGNFPGRFSGRQFSNSRSEMNVSTLELGDSALYLCASSLDTLRPGYYSGANVLTFGAGSRLTVL.

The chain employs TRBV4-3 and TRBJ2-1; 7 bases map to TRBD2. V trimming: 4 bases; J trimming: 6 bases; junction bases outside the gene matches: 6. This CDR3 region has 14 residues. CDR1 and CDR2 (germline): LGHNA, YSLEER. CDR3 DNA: TGCGCCAGCAGCCGGGAGCTAGCGGCCAATGAGCAGTTCTTC. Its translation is CASSRELAANEQFF.

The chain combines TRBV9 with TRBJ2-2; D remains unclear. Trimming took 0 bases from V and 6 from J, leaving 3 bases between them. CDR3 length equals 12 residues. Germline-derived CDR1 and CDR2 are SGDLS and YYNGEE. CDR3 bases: TGTGCCAGCAGCGTAGTAGCCGGGGAGCTGTTTTTT. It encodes CASSVVAGELFF.

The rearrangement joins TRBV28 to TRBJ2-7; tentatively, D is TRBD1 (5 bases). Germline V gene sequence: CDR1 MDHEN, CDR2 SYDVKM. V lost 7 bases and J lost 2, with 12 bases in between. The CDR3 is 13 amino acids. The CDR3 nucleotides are TGTGCCAGCACAGGGATAGGGACCTACGAGCAGTACTTC. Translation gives CASTGIGTYEQYF. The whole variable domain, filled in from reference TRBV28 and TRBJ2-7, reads DVKVTQSSRYLVKRTGEKVFLECVQDMDHENMFWYRQDPGLGLRLIYFSYDVKMKEKGDIPEGYSVSREKKERFSLILESASTNQTSMYLCASTGIGTYEQYFGPGTRLTVT.

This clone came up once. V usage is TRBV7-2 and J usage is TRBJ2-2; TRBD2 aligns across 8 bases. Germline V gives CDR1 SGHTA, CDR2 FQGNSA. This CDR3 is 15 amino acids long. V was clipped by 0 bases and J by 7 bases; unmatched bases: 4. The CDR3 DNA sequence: TGTGCCAGCAGCTTAGCGGAGCGGGGGCGCGGGGAGCTGTTTTTT. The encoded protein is CASSLAERGRGELFF.

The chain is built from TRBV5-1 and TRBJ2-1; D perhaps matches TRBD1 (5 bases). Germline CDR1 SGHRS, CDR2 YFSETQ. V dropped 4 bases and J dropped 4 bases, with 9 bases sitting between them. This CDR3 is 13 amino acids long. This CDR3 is CASSLDRYNEQFF. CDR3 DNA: TGCGCCAGCAGCCTCGACAGATACAATGAGCAGTTCTTC.

CDR3 in amino acids: CASSYRRDGSYGYTF. The CDR3 DNA is TGTGCCAGCAGTTACCGCCGGGACGGGAGCTATGGCTACACCTTC. This rearrangement joins TRBV6-5 to TRBJ1-2; D possibly corresponds to TRBD1 (5 bases). Trimming removed 2 bases from V and 4 bases from J, with 14 bases in between. CDR1 is MNHEY, CDR2 SVGAGI, per germline. The CDR3 is made up of 15 amino acids.

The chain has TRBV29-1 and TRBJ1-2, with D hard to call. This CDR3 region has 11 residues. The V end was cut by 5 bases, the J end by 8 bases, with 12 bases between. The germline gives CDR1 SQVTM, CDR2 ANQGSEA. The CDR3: CSVTVQAGYTF. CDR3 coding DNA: TGCAGCGTTACGGTCCAGGCGGGCTACACCTTC.

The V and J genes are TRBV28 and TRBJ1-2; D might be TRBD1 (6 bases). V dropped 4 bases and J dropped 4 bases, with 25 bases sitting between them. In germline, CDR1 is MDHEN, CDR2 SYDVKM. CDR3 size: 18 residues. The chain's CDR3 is CASSSLKGGRREGYGYTF. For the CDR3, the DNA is TGTGCCAGCAGTTCGTTGAAGGGGGGCAGGAGGGAGGGCTATGGCTACACCTTC.

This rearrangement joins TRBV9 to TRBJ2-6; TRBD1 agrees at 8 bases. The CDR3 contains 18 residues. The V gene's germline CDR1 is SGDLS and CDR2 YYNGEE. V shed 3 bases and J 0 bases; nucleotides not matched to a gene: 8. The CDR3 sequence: CASSGRYRGTSGANVLTF. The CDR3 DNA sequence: TGTGCCAGCAGCGGCCGGTACAGGGGGACCTCTGGGGCCAACGTCCTGACTTTC.

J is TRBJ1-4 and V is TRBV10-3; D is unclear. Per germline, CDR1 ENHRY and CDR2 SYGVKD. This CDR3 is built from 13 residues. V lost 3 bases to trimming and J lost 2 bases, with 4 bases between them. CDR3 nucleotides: TGTGCCATCAGTGACATGACTAATGAAAAACTGTTTTTT. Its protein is CAISDMTNEKLFF.

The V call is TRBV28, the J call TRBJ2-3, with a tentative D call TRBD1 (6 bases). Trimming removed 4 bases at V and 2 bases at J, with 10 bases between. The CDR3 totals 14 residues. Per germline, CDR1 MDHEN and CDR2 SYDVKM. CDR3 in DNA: TGTGCCAGCAGTTGGGACATGAACACAGATACGCAGTATTTT. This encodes CASSWDMNTDTQYF.

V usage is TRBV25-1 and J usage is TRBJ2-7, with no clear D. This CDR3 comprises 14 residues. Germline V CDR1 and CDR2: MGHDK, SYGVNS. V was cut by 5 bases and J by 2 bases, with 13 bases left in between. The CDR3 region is CASSPTKRAYEQYF. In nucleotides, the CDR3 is TGTGCCAGCAGTCCAACCAAAAGAGCCTACGAGCAGTACTTC.

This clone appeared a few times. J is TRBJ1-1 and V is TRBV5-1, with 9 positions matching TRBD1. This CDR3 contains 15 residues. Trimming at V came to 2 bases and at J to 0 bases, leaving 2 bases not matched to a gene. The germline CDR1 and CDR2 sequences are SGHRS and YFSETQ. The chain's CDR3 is CASSLQGALNTEAFF. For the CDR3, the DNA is TGCGCCAGCAGCTTACAGGGGGCACTGAACACTGAAGCTTTCTTT.